These 16 T cell receptor beta chains were all obtained from the same sample, sequenced in a study of blood T cell repertoires in COVID-19. TCRdb keeps only in-frame clones here, not all; method: immunoSEQ multiplex PCR. The table has around 320,000 clones, approximately 89% seen once; the top ten hold 5.5% to 8%. Sequences were obtained from peripheral blood. Receptor source: a woman aged 25-40 years who had recovered from COVID-19.

The chain is built from TRBV3-1 (or the pseudogene TRBV3-2) and TRBJ1-1; 8 bases are shared with TRBD1. From germline, CDR1 is LGHDT and CDR2 YNNKEL (reference sequence). V lost 1 base and J lost 1; bases outside the gene matches: 8. This CDR3 has 17 amino acids. CDR3 amino acids: CASSQVYGQGSNTEAFF. Written as DNA, the CDR3 is TGTGCCAGCAGCCAAGTTTATGGACAGGGATCGAACACTGAAGCTTTCTTT.

This clone was seen only a few times. The chain has TRBV19 and TRBJ1-5; the D is unclear. The germline V and J ends were trimmed by 6 bases and 0 bases, with 18 bases remaining between them. Germline assignment: CDR1 LNHDA and CDR2 SQIVND (reference sequence). The CDR3 is 17 residues long. This chain's CDR3 is CASSPPVGGSSNQPQHF. The DNA of the CDR3 is TGTGCCAGTAGCCCTCCGGTAGGAGGCTCTAGCAATCAGCCCCAGCATTTT. Based on the CDR3 plus reference TRBV19 and TRBJ1-5, the full variable domain is DGGITQSPKYLFRKEGQNVTLSCEQNLNHDAMYWYRQDPGQGLRLIYYSQIVNDFQKGDIAEGYSVSREKKESFPLTVTSAQKNPTAFYLCASSPPVGGSSNQPQHFGDGTRLSIL.

The J gene is TRBJ2-7, the V gene TRBV7-2; D ambiguous. Trimming took 5 bases from V and 3 from J, leaving 8 bases between them. The CDR3 runs to 12 residues. The germline CDR1 and CDR2 sequences are SGHTA and FQGNSA. CDR3 loop: CASSPVRYEQYF. The CDR3 nucleotides are TGTGCCAGCAGCCCGGTCCGCTACGAGCAGTACTTC.

The rearrangement links TRBV6-2 or TRBV6-3 to TRBJ2-7; tentative D call: TRBD1 (6 bases). The CDR3 totals 11 residues. Germline V gene data show CDR1 as MNHEY and CDR2 as SVGEGT. The V and J ends lost 2 bases and 13 bases respectively, with 12 bases between them. The CDR3 is CASSYVRDTYF. In DNA form, the CDR3 reads TGTGCCAGCAGTTACGTCCGGGACACATACTTC.

In this sample, this clone turned up once. J is TRBJ1-2 and V is TRBV19; 7 positions match TRBD1. The CDR3 is 15 amino acids. V trimming: 4 bases; J trimming: 6 bases; junction bases outside the gene matches: 11. Per the germline V gene, CDR1 is LNHDA and CDR2 is SQIVND (reference sequence). CDR3 DNA: TGTGCCAGTAGTACGGACCAGGGGGACGGGGATGGCTACACCTTC. Translating gives CASSTDQGDGDGYTF.

The CDR3 loop is CASSATGAGVSYNEQFF. The CDR3 nucleotides read TGTGCCAGCAGCGCAACTGGAGCGGGGGTGTCGTACAATGAGCAGTTCTTC. This chain uses TRBV9 with TRBJ2-1; 8 bases align to TRBD2. Germline V gene lookup returns CDR1 SGDLS and CDR2 YYNGEE. Germline trimming cut 3 bases from V and 4 bases from J; bases unmatched to any gene: 12. This CDR3 comprises 17 residues.

This clone has just one count. The rearrangement uses TRBV5-1 and TRBJ1-2; D possibly corresponds to TRBD1 (6 bases). Looked up from germline, CDR1 is SGHRS and CDR2 is YFSETQ. This CDR3 is 14 amino acids long. Trimming cost V 4 bases and J 7 bases, with 17 bases left between them. CDR3 residues: CASSQTQGMGGYTF. The CDR3 DNA follows: TGCGCCAGCAGCCAGACCCAGGGGATGGGTGGCTACACCTTC.

This chain links TRBV6-4 with TRBJ2-3; TRBD2 might be the D (7 bases). This CDR3 has 14 residues. CDR1 is MRHNA, CDR2 SNTAGT, per germline. Trimming removed 2 bases from V and 5 bases from J, with 11 bases in between. The CDR3 loop is CASSDGGGGDTQYF. The DNA of the CDR3 is TGTGCCAGCAGTGACGGCGGGGGCGGAGATACGCAGTATTTT.

The rearrangement links TRBV5-1 to TRBJ2-5; 7 bases align to TRBD2. This CDR3 region has 13 residues. CDR1 SGHRS and CDR2 YFSETQ come from the germline V gene. The V gene end was trimmed by 4 bases and the J gene end by 3 bases; junction bases not matched to a gene: 3. CDR3 loop: CASSPGLEETQYF. CDR3 nucleotide sequence: TGCGCCAGCAGCCCCGGACTAGAAGAGACCCAGTACTTC. The variable domain in full, with the rest retrieved from reference TRBV5-1 and TRBJ2-5, is KAGVTQTPRYLIKTRGQQVTLSCSPISGHRSVSWYQQTPGQGLQFLFEYFSETQRNKGNFPGRFSGRQFSNSRSEMNVSTLELGDSALYLCASSPGLEETQYFGPGTRLLVL.

The chain carries TRBV7-2 and TRBJ2-7; 7 nucleotides agree with TRBD2. The V gene end was trimmed by 1 base and the J gene end by 6 bases; junction bases not matched to a gene: 6. This CDR3 region has 14 residues. Germline lookup yields CDR1 SGHTA and CDR2 FQGNSA. DNA for the CDR3: TGTGCCAGCAGCTTAGTGGTCGGGGAGGGCGAGCAGTACTTC. Translated, it gives CASSLVVGEGEQYF.

The J gene is TRBJ2-3, the V gene TRBV28, with D tentatively TRBD2 (5 bases). Per the germline V gene, CDR1 is MDHEN and CDR2 is SYDVKM. Trimming left V 3 bases short and J 8 bases short, with 6 bases between. CDR3 length equals 11 residues. The CDR3 DNA reads TGTGCCAGCAGTTTGGGAGCTACGCAGTATTTT. Encoded protein: CASSLGATQYF.

V gene TRBV19 combines with J gene TRBJ2-1, with 14 bases fitting TRBD2. The CDR3 length is 15 residues. V trimming: 5 bases; J trimming: 10 bases; junction bases outside the gene matches: 7. Germline V gene data show CDR1 as LNHDA and CDR2 as SQIVND (reference sequence). The CDR3 nucleotides read TGTGCCAGTAGTGCCCGACTAGCGGGGGGGAGAGAGCAGTTCTTC. Encoded protein: CASSARLAGGREQFF.

This clone was picked up a small number of times. This chain links TRBV5-4 with TRBJ1-5; D is perhaps TRBD1 (6 bases). The germline CDR1 and CDR2 sequences are SGHNT and YYREEE (reference sequence). The germline V and J ends were trimmed by 0 bases and 6 bases, with 7 bases remaining between them. There are 13 residues in the CDR3. The chain's CDR3 is CASSLGGGQPQHF. Here the CDR3 DNA reads TGTGCCAGCAGCTTGGGAGGGGGTCAGCCCCAGCATTTT.

The chain recombines TRBV12-3 or TRBV12-4 with TRBJ1-1; 7 bases are shared with TRBD1. CDR3 size: 13 residues. With V trimmed by 6 bases and J by 4 bases, 5 bases remained unmatched. CDR3 loop: CASRIRQGTEAFF. In nucleotides, the CDR3 is TGTGCCAGCAGGATACGACAGGGCACTGAAGCTTTCTTT.

V is TRBV6-5 and J is TRBJ1-3, with 8 bases aligning to TRBD1. The CDR3 runs to 14 residues. V shed 6 bases and J 8 bases; nucleotides not matched to a gene: 9. Per germline, CDR1 MNHEY and CDR2 SVGAGI. DNA of the CDR3: TGTGCCAGCAGCCACGACAGGGGAGGTGACACCATATATTTT. Its translation is CASSHDRGGDTIYF.

The V call is TRBV3-1 (or the pseudogene TRBV3-2), the J call TRBJ1-3; D unresolved. The CDR3 runs to 15 residues. In germline, CDR1 is LGHDT, CDR2 YNNKEL (reference sequence). Trimming pared 3 bases from V and 0 bases from J, leaving 9 bases between. The CDR3 nucleotides read TGTGCCAGCAGCCATACTGAAAACTCTGGAAACACCATATATTTT. It yields the protein CASSHTENSGNTIYF.